The clone carrying this T cell receptor beta chain was detected once. Germline CDR1 SGHTA, CDR2 FQGNSA. Trimming removed 1 base at V and 3 bases at J, with 13 bases between. This CDR3 contains 15 residues. This sample is drawn from a study of blood T cell repertoires in COVID-19. Study background: The cDNA or gDNA used as material had been derived from T cells, B-cell-depleted T cells, or PBMCs.

Source study methods: Amplifying reference gene primers gave estimates of nucleated cell counts. Assay used: immunoSEQ multiplex PCR; TCRdb lists only in-frame clones, some missing. V, J and clone size derive from that table, while D and trimming were established from the DNA sequence. Of about 280,000 clones listed, 75% to 90% are singletons. The source is a woman aged 50 to 60 who had recovered from COVID-19. Sequencing was carried out using PBMCs or T cells enriched from blood (not recorded which). The chain has TRBV7-2 and TRBJ2-7; D is possibly TRBD1 (6 bases). The CDR3 coding sequence is TGTGCCAGCAGCTTAGTAGGCAGGGGTATCTACGAGCAGTACTTC. Translating it yields CASSLVGRGIYEQYF.